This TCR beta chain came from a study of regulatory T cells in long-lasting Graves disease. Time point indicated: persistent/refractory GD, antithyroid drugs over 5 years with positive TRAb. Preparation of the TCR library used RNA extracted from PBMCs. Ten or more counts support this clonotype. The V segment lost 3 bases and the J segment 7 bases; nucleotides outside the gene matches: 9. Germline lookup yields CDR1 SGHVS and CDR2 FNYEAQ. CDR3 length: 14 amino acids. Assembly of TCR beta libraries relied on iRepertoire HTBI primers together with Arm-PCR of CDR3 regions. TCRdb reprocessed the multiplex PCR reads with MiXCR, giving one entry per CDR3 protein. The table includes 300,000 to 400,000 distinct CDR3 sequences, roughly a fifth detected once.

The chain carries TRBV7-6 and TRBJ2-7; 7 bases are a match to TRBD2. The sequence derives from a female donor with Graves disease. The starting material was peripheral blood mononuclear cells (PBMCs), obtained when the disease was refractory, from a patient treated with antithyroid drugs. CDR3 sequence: CASSLGGEGGEQYF. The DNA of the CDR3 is TGTGCCAGCAGCTTGGGAGGGGAAGGAGGGGAGCAGTACTTC.